This entry lists 30 T cell receptor beta chains sequenced from one sample in a study of T cells in Graves' hyperthyroidism and ophthalmopathy. Amplification yielded TCR beta CDR3 regions, with RNA transcripts as the source. An initial round of RT-PCR targeting the TCR CDR3 relied on the HTBI primer set. Each CDR3 protein is one row after TCRdb ran MiXCR on the multiplex PCR reads. The table records about 290,000 distinct CDR3 sequences, about 15% of them present only once. The source material was blood. Source of these receptors: a woman between 45 and 65 years old with Graves' hyperthyroidism that later progressed to Graves' ophthalmopathy.

There are many counts of this clonotype. The chain joins TRBV27 to TRBJ2-1; D is undetermined. The CDR3 is made up of 15 amino acids. Germline CDR1 is MNHEY and CDR2 is SMNVEV (reference sequence). The V and J ends lost 0 bases and 0 bases respectively, with 6 bases between them. The chain's CDR3 is CASSLSTNSYNEQFF. The CDR3 nucleotides are TGTGCCAGCAGTTTATCCACTAACTCCTACAATGAGCAGTTCTTC.

Remarks on this clonotype: This may be a read error, as it is one base from a much larger clone. The rearrangement links TRBV6-5 to TRBJ2-7, with 8 bases lining up with TRBD2. This CDR3 is 17 amino acids long. In germline, CDR1 is MNHEY, CDR2 SVGAGI. For the CDR3, the DNA is TGTGCCAGCAGTTACCCTCTAGGTGGGCGGGAGGACTACGAGCAGAACTTC. Translating gives CASSYPLGGREDYEQNF.

The rearrangement links TRBV7-2 to TRBJ2-2, with D perhaps TRBD2 (5 bases). From germline, CDR1 is SGHTA and CDR2 FQGNSA. The CDR3 consists of 16 residues. V was shortened by 5 bases and J by 1 base, with 14 bases between the two germline ends. CDR3 sequence reads: CASSQNGRQNTGELFF. CDR3 in DNA: TGTGCCAGCAGCCAAAATGGGAGACAGAACACCGGGGAGCTGTTTTTT.

This clonotype appeared many times. The V gene is TRBV18, the J gene TRBJ2-7; TRBD1 aligns across 10 bases. The CDR3 has 16 amino acids. V lost 5 bases, J lost 3 bases, and 10 bases stayed unmatched. Germline CDR1 reads KGHSH; CDR2 reads LQKENI. The CDR3 sequence: CASSAGDRGDHYEQYF. As DNA, the CDR3 is TGTGCCAGCTCAGCAGGGGACAGGGGCGACCACTACGAGCAGTACTTC.

Only a few counts were recorded for this clonotype. This may arise from a read error, as a much more abundant clone is one base away. The V and J genes are TRBV28 and TRBJ2-1, with TRBD1 matching 7 bases. CDR1 MDHEN and CDR2 SYDVKM come from the germline V gene. The V and J ends lost 6 bases and 0 bases, in that order; junction bases with no gene match: 8. The CDR3 loop spans 16 amino acids. This CDR3 reads CASRAGGTSSYNEQFF. In nucleotides, the CDR3 is TGTGCCAGCAGAGCAGGGGGTACTAGCTCCTACAATGAGCAGTTCTTC.

This clonotype was counted ten times or more. This sequence joins TRBV28 and TRBJ1-2, with TRBD1 identical over 10 bases. The CDR3 runs to 14 residues. Trimming cost V 8 bases and J 3 bases; bases outside gene matches: 6. Per the germline V gene, CDR1 is MDHEN and CDR2 is SYDVKM. The CDR3 coding sequence is TGTGCCAGCTATTCCGGGACAGGGGACTATGGCTACACCTTC. This translates into CASYSGTGDYGYTF.

This clonotype was seen at least ten times. The chain carries TRBV7-9 and TRBJ2-5, with D possibly being TRBD1 (5 bases). Trimming stripped 7 bases from V and 2 bases from J, with 20 bases between. CDR1 SEHNR and CDR2 FQNEAQ come from the germline V gene (reference sequence). The CDR3 consists of 16 residues. The CDR3 loop is CASNLRGLQGQETQYF. The CDR3 bases are TGTGCCAGCAATCTAAGAGGATTGCAGGGACAAGAGACCCAGTACTTC.

This clonotype was counted many times. The chain links TRBV28 to TRBJ1-1; D gene unclear. Per the germline V gene, CDR1 is MDHEN and CDR2 is SYDVKM. V gave up 3 bases and J gave up 1 base, with 3 bases separating them. This CDR3 contains 12 residues. Written as DNA, the CDR3 is TGTGCCAGCAGTTTCAAGAACACTGAAGCTTTCTTT. Its protein is CASSFKNTEAFF.

This clonotype appeared many times. The V gene is TRBV11-2, the J gene TRBJ1-1, with D uncertain. Trimming took off 5 bases at V and 0 bases at J, with 13 bases between the two ends. CDR3 length equals 15 residues. Germline V gene lookup returns CDR1 SGHAT and CDR2 FQNNGV. CDR3 in amino acids: CASSPMVGMNTEAFF. CDR3 nucleotides: TGTGCCAGCAGCCCCATGGTGGGAATGAACACTGAAGCTTTCTTT.

V is TRBV7-3 and J is TRBJ1-2, with D unresolved. There are 16 residues in the CDR3. In germline, CDR1 is SGHTA, CDR2 FQGTGA. V lost 0 bases, J lost 5 bases, and 16 bases lay in between. CDR3 in DNA: TGTGCCAGCAGCTTAACCCCCTCTGCCCTTGGGTATGGCTACACCTTC. Its translation: CASSLTPSALGYGYTF.

This clonotype has at least ten counts. The chain joins TRBV2 to TRBJ2-7; no firm D call. Germline loops: CDR1 SNHLY, CDR2 FYNNEI. The CDR3 totals 13 residues. Trimming took 4 bases from V and 4 from J, leaving 11 bases between them. CDR3 nucleotide sequence: TGTGCCAGCAGTGTGCGTGAGTCTTACGAGCAGTACTTC. This codes for CASSVRESYEQYF.

There are a few counts of this clonotype. It may be a read error: a sequence one base away is much more abundant. The V call is TRBV28, the J call TRBJ2-1; D is unresolved. The germline V gene has CDR1 MDHEN and CDR2 SYDVKM. The CDR3 is 13 residues long. Between the trimmed V and J ends, which lost 4 bases and 8 bases, there was a span of 12 bases. The CDR3, as DNA: TGTGCCAGCAGTTGGGTGGGGAAGGATGAGCAGTTCTTC. Its protein is CASSWVGKDEQFF.

This clonotype showed up many times. The chain employs TRBV13 and TRBJ1-1; 7 nucleotides agree with TRBD1. V shed 6 bases and J 7 bases; nucleotides not matched to a gene: 5. Germline V gene lookup returns CDR1 PRHDT and CDR2 FYEKMQ (reference sequence). The length of the CDR3 is 12 residues. The CDR3 coding sequence is TGTGCCAGCAGATCCGACAGGGTTGAAGCTTTCTTT. Protein: CASRSDRVEAFF.

The chain is built from TRBV15 and TRBJ2-3; the D is unclear. Germline CDR1 and CDR2: LNHNV and YYDKDF (reference sequence). The ends were cut back, 0 bases at V and 3 bases at J, with 7 bases in the middle. The CDR3 has 14 amino acids. The CDR3 DNA reads as TGTGCCACCAGCAGAGAGGCAGCGACAGATACGCAGTATTTT. Encoded protein: CATSREAATDTQYF.

Ten or more counts support this clonotype. The V gene is TRBV7-3, the J gene TRBJ2-3; D possibly uses TRBD1 or TRBD2 (5 bases each). This CDR3 has 14 amino acids. V was shortened by 5 bases and J by 0 bases, with 9 bases between the two germline ends. Germline V CDR1 and CDR2: SGHTA, FQGTGA. The CDR3 here is CASSRGASTDTQYF. The CDR3 DNA reads TGTGCCAGCAGCCGAGGGGCGAGCACAGATACGCAGTATTTT.

This clonotype appeared a few times. This chain uses TRBV20-1 with TRBJ2-5, with 7 bases aligning to TRBD2. Unmatched junction bases numbered 17, after V lost 6 bases and J lost 4 bases. CDR3 length equals 16 residues. Per germline, CDR1 DFQATT and CDR2 SNEGSKA (reference sequence). The CDR3 DNA sequence: TGCAGTGCCAGTCCCCTCTTGGCGGGAGAAACAGAGACCCAGTACTTC. Translating it yields CSASPLLAGETETQYF.

This clonotype was counted ten times or more. This chain joins TRBV18 and TRBJ1-1; 8 bases are shared with TRBD1. The CDR3 totals 18 residues. Germline CDR1 reads KGHSH; CDR2 reads LQKENI. The ends lost 2 bases at V and 6 bases at J; junction bases unmatched: 17. The CDR3 sequence is CASSPWLGQVASGAEAFF. The CDR3 region has the DNA TGTGCCAGCTCACCATGGTTGGGACAGGTGGCCTCTGGGGCTGAAGCTTTCTTT.

The chain couples TRBV20-1 to TRBJ1-5; 7 bases agree with TRBD1. The germline CDR1 and CDR2 sequences are DFQATT and SNEGSKA (reference sequence). V lost 6 bases and J lost 2; bases outside the gene matches: 7. There are 14 residues in the CDR3. The CDR3 is CSAISGGGNQPQHF. The CDR3, as DNA: TGCAGTGCCATATCAGGGGGGGGCAATCAGCCCCAGCATTTT.

The chain carries TRBV29-1 and TRBJ2-1, with 8 bases that match TRBD1. Losses at the gene ends were 4 bases for V and 10 bases for J; bases not matched to a gene: 12. CDR3 length equals 14 residues. Looked up from germline, CDR1 is SQVTM and CDR2 is ANQGSEA. The DNA of the CDR3 is TGCAGCGTTGGCGTTTGGACAGGGAGTTACGAGCAGTTCTTC. It specifies CSVGVWTGSYEQFF.

The chain recombines TRBV10-3 with TRBJ2-1; 7 bases are a match to TRBD2. The trim removed 4 bases at V and 7 bases at J, leaving 4 bases unmatched. The CDR3 runs to 13 residues. Germline loops: CDR1 ENHRY, CDR2 SYGVKD. The CDR3 region has the DNA TGTGCCATCAGTGGAAGCGGGAATAATGAGCAGTTCTTC. Its translation: CAISGSGNNEQFF.

This clonotype occurred many times. The rearrangement links TRBV3-1 to TRBJ2-2; D ambiguous. Germline CDR1 and CDR2: LGHDT and YNNKEL (reference sequence). V lost 3 bases to trimming and J lost 3 bases, with 5 bases between them. This CDR3 contains 13 residues. The CDR3 region is CASSQMDTGELFF. The CDR3 region has the DNA TGTGCCAGCAGCCAGATGGACACCGGGGAGCTGTTTTTT.

This clonotype was seen ten or more times. This chain uses TRBV7-3 with TRBJ2-7; no clear D. Per germline, CDR1 SGHTA and CDR2 FQGTGA. Trimming left V 6 bases short and J 2 bases short, with 17 bases between. The CDR3 spans 15 residues. This chain's CDR3 is CASRVRHPPAYEQYF. DNA of the CDR3: TGTGCCAGCAGGGTCCGACACCCACCGGCCTACGAGCAGTACTTC.

The J gene is TRBJ2-5, the V gene TRBV12-3 or TRBV12-4, with D maybe TRBD1 (5 bases). V was trimmed by 4 bases and J by 1 base, leaving 16 bases between them. The CDR3 extends over 16 amino acids. The CDR3 DNA sequence: TGTGCCAGCAGTTCCGATTTGGGGCGCTCCCAAGAGACCCAGTACTTC. Its translation: CASSSDLGRSQETQYF.

This clonotype has a count of ten or more. This chain connects TRBV2 to TRBJ2-5; no reliable D call. In germline, CDR1 is SNHLY, CDR2 FYNNEI. The CDR3 length is 12 residues. The V end was cut by 5 bases, the J end by 4 bases, with 8 bases between. The CDR3 nucleotides are TGTGCCAGCAGTTCATGGCGAGAGACCCAGTACTTC. The encoded protein is CASSSWRETQYF. Full variable domain (missing parts from reference TRBV2 and TRBJ2-5): EPEVTQTPSHQVTQMGQEVILRCVPISNHLYFYWYRQILGQKVEFLVSFYNNEISEKSEIFDDQFSVERPDGSNFTLKIRSTKLEDSAMYFCASSSWRETQYFGPGTRLLVL.

The genes are TRBV4-1 and TRBJ1-6, with unresolved D. Trimming pared 2 bases from V and 10 bases from J, leaving 15 bases between. The CDR3 consists of 15 residues. CDR1 is MGHRA and CDR2 is YSYEKL in the germline V gene. The CDR3 DNA reads TGCGCCAGCAGCCAAACCACAACGCCAGGCTCACCCCTCCACTTT. It is translated as CASSQTTTPGSPLHF.

This chain connects TRBV5-4 to TRBJ1-2, with D unresolved. Germline assignment: CDR1 SGHNT and CDR2 YYREEE (reference sequence). The CDR3 sequence is 16 residues long. V lost 0 bases, J lost 3 bases, and 15 bases lay in between. DNA of the CDR3: TGTGCCAGCAGCTTGGGTAAGCTTGGCTCGGACTATGGCTACACCTTC. It yields the protein CASSLGKLGSDYGYTF.

This clonotype was seen many times. The chain recombines TRBV20-1 with TRBJ2-3; TRBD1 matches 10 bases. V gave up 5 bases and J gave up 1 base; unmatched junction bases: 3. This CDR3 comprises 14 residues. Germline CDR1 is DFQATT and CDR2 is SNEGSKA (reference sequence). DNA of the CDR3: TGCAGTGCTCAAGGGACAGGGGGCACAGATACGCAGTATTTT. Translation gives CSAQGTGGTDTQYF.

The V call is TRBV7-9, the J call TRBJ2-2; no clear D gene. Trimming removed 5 bases at V and 6 bases at J, with 22 bases between. Germline-derived CDR1 and CDR2 are SEHNR and FQNEAQ (reference sequence). The CDR3 consists of 17 residues. The CDR3 DNA reads TGTGCCAGCAGCCAACCCGGACCAGGCCAACATGCCGGGGAGCTGTTTTTT. This gives the protein CASSQPGPGQHAGELFF. Variable domain in full (rest from reference TRBV7-9 and TRBJ2-2): DTGVSQNPRHKITKRGQNVTFRCDPISEHNRLYWYRQTLGQGPEFLTYFQNEAQLEKSRLLSDRFSAERPKGSFSTLEIQRTEQGDSAMYLCASSQPGPGQHAGELFFGEGSRLTVL.

This clonotype was seen more than once but under ten times. The J gene is TRBJ1-3, the V gene TRBV6-5; possibly TRBD1 for D (5 bases). This CDR3 is 15 amino acids long. Deletions cut 6 bases from V and 4 bases from J, with 16 bases between. The germline V gene has CDR1 MNHEY and CDR2 SVGAGI. CDR3 bases: TGTGCCAGCAGACCCCCCAAGGGGTCGGGAAACACCATATATTTT. Its translation is CASRPPKGSGNTIYF.

This clonotype has ten or more counts. The V call is TRBV29-1, the J call TRBJ2-2; the D call may be TRBD1 or TRBD2 (5 bases each). In germline, CDR1 is SQVTM, CDR2 ANQGSEA. The CDR3 is 14 residues long. Trimming removed 2 bases from V and 7 bases from J, with 14 bases in between. For the CDR3, the DNA is TGCAGCGTTGAACGGGGCGGAAAGGGCGGGGAGCTGTTTTTT. This codes for CSVERGGKGGELFF.